This T cell receptor beta chain was identified during a study of blood T cell repertoires in COVID-19. The overall study: COVID-19 samples collected from the United States, Italy and Spain covered acute and convalescent phases. From T cells, B-cell-depleted T cells, or PBMCs came the material, which was cDNA or gDNA.

V shed 4 bases and J 0 bases; nucleotides not matched to a gene: 7. Germline V lookup: CDR1 SGHTA, CDR2 FQGNSA. The CDR3 has 16 residues. Original data processing: Quantification of nucleated cells was approximated via reference gene primer amplification. The data were produced by immunoSEQ multiplex PCR, yet TCRdb's version contains in-frame clones alone and is incomplete. V and J calls and clone size come straight from that table; D and trimming were deduced from the DNA. The sample shows fewer than 130,000 clones, about four fifths of them seen only once. This sequence joins TRBV7-2 and TRBJ1-2; 8 bases are a match to TRBD1. The sample was peripheral blood. The sequence was collected from a woman in her fifties or sixties with acute or convalescent COVID-19. The CDR3 DNA is TGTGCCAGCAGCTACGACAGGGGCCTGGCTAACTATGGCTACACCTTC. The encoded protein is CASSYDRGLANYGYTF.